The entry that follows covers one TCR beta chain sequence. This clonotype was seen a handful of times. Its cognate antigen has yet to be identified. It has no much larger one-base neighbor in the sample; base qualities were not kept. The 39 donors, aged roughly 6 to 95 years, were systemically healthy Caucasian individuals from Russia. Each donor gave around 9.9 milliliters of peripheral blood, collected into EDTA-treated Vacutainer tubes. Ficoll-Paque density-gradient centrifugation was used to isolate PBMCs, with at least 6.5 million per sample. Total RNA, at least 5 micrograms per sample, was extracted from PBMCs with Trizol reagent. For every donor, an aliquot of PBMCs went through flow cytometry to measure the percentages of naive CD45RAhigh/CD27high T cells. Receptors were amplified or captured by 5' RACE. The run used an Illumina HiSeq 2500. A second PCR of about 6 to 12 cycles was performed with a sample-barcoded 5' primer and a J-beta primer mix. A unique molecular identifier was introduced onto each TCR beta cDNA molecule by a template-switch 5' adaptor carrying 12 random nucleotides. Each sample yielded at least 3 million CDR3-containing paired-end reads. First-strand cDNA synthesis was performed from all RNA using the Mint cDNA synthesis kit, with priming by a TRBC-specific oligonucleotide. After uracil-DNA glycosylase treatment, a first 18-cycle PCR used universal primers M1SS and BC2_uni_R on all cDNA. On the authors' methods: Each sample was normalized by randomly selecting 1 million high-quality reads, each carrying a distinct molecular identifier. Reads with shared molecular identifiers were discarded instead of being binned into consensus sequences. MiTCR, with a Q25 quality threshold and the strictest error-elimination algorithm, was used for CDR3 identification, clonotype clustering and error correction. A nonparametric unseen species model using Euler transformation provided a lower-bound estimate of total TCR beta diversity. The raw public reads went through TCRdb reprocessing: fastp at Q25, MiXCR clone calling, in-frame beta chains kept. Rows with one shared CDR3 protein collapse into an entry with the most common genes and DNA. V and J calls and clone size were set by TCRdb, not the authors. The table for this sample lists roughly 2 million distinct CDR3 sequences; roughly 52% of them were counted only once. The ten largest account for approximately 2% of the sample.

This sample was included in a study of blood T cells in healthy people across ages (dated by TCRdb to between 2014 and 2016). For the study in its entirety: Template switching captured roughly one uniquely barcoded TCR beta cDNA molecule per two T cells in model experiments. To avoid experimental bias, donors of different ages were spread randomly across the sequencing lanes. For two donors (one aged 18 to 29 and one aged 80 or older), the study analyzed two additional independent replicas of 1 million unique cDNA reads from the same blood draw. Using deep sequencing normalized with unique cDNA molecular identifiers, the study measured how TCR beta repertoire diversity changes with age. The donors were split into four age groups: young (average about 16 years), middle-aged (nearly 40), aged (over 55) and long-lived (roughly 77).

Study-level results and caveats: Because donor CMV infection status was unknown, age-related changes in expanded clonotypes were potentially confounded. Bulk unsorted PBMC profiling prevented conclusive comparison of naive and antigen-experienced compartments. The long-lived group showed more naive CD4+ T cells, fewer expanded clones and increased TCR diversity than the aged group, suggesting age selection. There was a strong correlation between observed TCR beta diversity and the percentage of naive T cells measured by flow cytometry. Observed TCR beta diversity per million T cells fell roughly linearly with age, and a significant reduction was already apparent by age around 39. Estimates of total diversity based on one million sequenced T cells were regarded as lower bounds and as underestimates.

The sample taken for sequencing was blood. This receptor was obtained from a woman in her 40s in good health.

The CDR3 in this case is CASSFSTGGGEKLFF. At the DNA level, the sequence is TGCGCCAGCAGCTTCTCGACAGGGGGAGGTGAAAAACTGTTTTTT. The V and J segments used are TRBV5-1 and TRBJ1-4, with 9 bases aligning to TRBD1. The germline V gene supplies CDR1 SGHRS and CDR2 YFSETQ. For this chain, trimming is 2 bases at the V end and 7 bases at the J end, and the number of junction bases without a gene match is 6. There are 15 amino acids in the CDR3, from cysteine to phenylalanine inclusive. The CDR3 DNA has 45 bases and is translated from base 1.